The sequence of this T cell receptor (beta chain) was determined in a study of blood T cell repertoires in COVID-19. About the study: Acute-phase and convalescent COVID-19 samples originated in the United States, Italy and Spain. PBMCs, B-cell-depleted T cells, or T cells were the source of the cDNA or gDNA that made up the material.

The germline V gene encodes CDR1 DFQATT and CDR2 SNEGSKA (reference sequence). The J segment lost 3 bases and the V segment lost 3 bases, leaving 13 bases of the junction unmatched. This CDR3 region has 16 residues. Source study methods: Quantification of nucleated cells was approximated via reference gene primer amplification. Here immunoSEQ multiplex PCR was the method, and the copy in TCRdb shows in-frame clones only, minus some. That table is the source of V, J and clone size, and D and trimming were worked out from the DNA. The table records approximately 94,000 clones, approximately 80% of them present only once.

The rearrangement uses TRBV20-1 and TRBJ2-7, with 8 positions matching TRBD1. The sample comprised peripheral blood. The sequence was collected from a man between 65 and 79 years old with active or convalescent COVID-19. The CDR3 loop reads CSASRDTRGLSYEQYF. For the CDR3, the DNA is TGCAGTGCTAGTCGTGACACCAGGGGGCTAAGCTACGAGCAGTACTTC.